The rows below give T cell receptor beta chains drawn from one sample of a study of blood T cell repertoires in COVID-19. The repertoire was sequenced with immunoSEQ multiplex PCR; TCRdb's copy has only in-frame clones and lacks some. The sample gives approximately 230,000 clones, approximately 90% of which show up once; roughly 15% is in the top ten. The sequenced material came from PBMCs or T cells enriched from blood (not recorded which). Receptor source: a man aged 18 to 29 who had recovered from COVID-19. The CDR3 runs from the conserved cysteine through the conserved F or W. The D gene is left open where the match is weak. A clone size is listed for some rows: how often the clone was seen (once, few, many), or a class if it is expanded.

d_call: -
clone_size: -
cdr3_length: 15
v_call: TRBV6-5
j_call: TRBJ2-1
cdr3_nt: TGTGCCAGCAGTTACTCCAAAGGGGTGAGCAATGAGCAGTTCTTC
cdr3_aa: CASSYSKGVSNEQFF

d_call: TRBD1
clone_size: -
cdr3_length: 15
v_call: TRBV5-5
j_call: TRBJ1-4
cdr3_nt: TGTGCCAGCAGCGACGACAGGGGACTACGTGAAAAACTGTTTTTT
cdr3_aa: CASSDDRGLREKLFF

d_call: -
clone_size: -
cdr3_length: 13
v_call: TRBV3-1/TRBV3-2
j_call: TRBJ1-2
cdr3_nt: TGTGCCAGCAGCCAAGACAGGGTATCTGGCTACACCTTC
cdr3_aa: CASSQDRVSGYTF

d_call: TRBD1
clone_size: once
cdr3_length: 20
v_call: TRBV9
j_call: TRBJ2-3
cdr3_nt: TGTGCCAGCAGCGTAGAGAAGGGGGCTCCGCACAGTTGGGGCACAGATACGCAGTATTTT
cdr3_aa: CASSVEKGAPHSWGTDTQYF

d_call: TRBD1
clone_size: -
cdr3_length: 14
v_call: TRBV10-3
j_call: TRBJ1-5
cdr3_nt: TGTGCCATCAGTTTGGACAGGGACGATCAGCCCCAGCATTTT
cdr3_aa: CAISLDRDDQPQHF

d_call: TRBD2
clone_size: -
cdr3_length: 14
v_call: TRBV2
j_call: TRBJ2-1
cdr3_nt: TGTGCCAGCAGAAAAGCGGGGGGGGACAATGAGCAGTTCTTC
cdr3_aa: CASRKAGGDNEQFF

d_call: -
clone_size: -
cdr3_length: 16
v_call: TRBV4-2
j_call: TRBJ1-1
cdr3_nt: TGTGCCAGCAGCCCTTCGGGGAGGGGTAGTCACACTGAAGCTTTCTTT
cdr3_aa: CASSPSGRGSHTEAFF

d_call: TRBD1
clone_size: -
cdr3_length: 15
v_call: TRBV27
j_call: TRBJ2-7
cdr3_nt: TGTGCCAGCAGTTCACGACAGGGCTACTCCTACGAGCAGTACTTC
cdr3_aa: CASSSRQGYSYEQYF

d_call: -
clone_size: few
cdr3_length: 13
v_call: TRBV28
j_call: TRBJ1-5
cdr3_nt: TGTGCCAGCAGGGACACTAGCAATCAGCCCCAGCATTTT
cdr3_aa: CASRDTSNQPQHF

d_call: TRBD2
clone_size: -
cdr3_length: 16
v_call: TRBV5-4
j_call: TRBJ2-1
cdr3_nt: TGTGCCAGCAGCTTGGCCCGGGGGGGCCTTCAAGATGAGCAGTTCTTC
cdr3_aa: CASSLARGGLQDEQFF

d_call: -
clone_size: -
cdr3_length: 16
v_call: TRBV3-1/TRBV3-2
j_call: TRBJ1-3
cdr3_nt: TGTGCCAGCAGCCAAGGAGGGCCCGTGGCTGGAAACACCATATATTTT
cdr3_aa: CASSQGGPVAGNTIYF

d_call: -
clone_size: -
cdr3_length: 11
v_call: TRBV7-9
j_call: TRBJ1-2
cdr3_nt: TGTGCCAGCAGTTCAGGGGACCGCTACACCTTC
cdr3_aa: CASSSGDRYTF

d_call: -
clone_size: -
cdr3_length: 13
v_call: TRBV14
j_call: TRBJ1-1
cdr3_nt: TGTGCCAGCAGCCAATGGGGGGGAGCTGAAGCTTTCTTT
cdr3_aa: CASSQWGGAEAFF

d_call: -
clone_size: once
cdr3_length: 14
v_call: TRBV30
j_call: TRBJ1-1
cdr3_nt: TGTGCCTGGAGTTGGTCACCCCCGGACACTGAAGCTTTCTTT
cdr3_aa: CAWSWSPPDTEAFF

d_call: TRBD1
clone_size: few
cdr3_length: 13
v_call: TRBV11-3
j_call: TRBJ1-2
cdr3_nt: TGTGCCAGCAGCTCGGACAGGGGCTATGGCTACACCTTC
cdr3_aa: CASSSDRGYGYTF

d_call: -
clone_size: -
cdr3_length: 18
v_call: TRBV18
j_call: TRBJ2-2
cdr3_nt: TGTGCCAGCTCACCATATAGCAGGGCATCTGAGGACACCGGGGAGCTGTTTTTT
cdr3_aa: CASSPYSRASEDTGELFF

d_call: TRBD2
clone_size: -
cdr3_length: 13
v_call: TRBV6-5
j_call: TRBJ2-1
cdr3_nt: TGTGCCAGCAGGACTAGCGGAGACAATGAGCAGTTCTTC
cdr3_aa: CASRTSGDNEQFF

d_call: TRBD1
clone_size: -
cdr3_length: 15
v_call: TRBV18
j_call: TRBJ1-6
cdr3_nt: TGTGCCAGCTCACCACAAGGGACAGTTAATTCACCCCTCCACTTT
cdr3_aa: CASSPQGTVNSPLHF

d_call: -
clone_size: -
cdr3_length: 13
v_call: TRBV7-9
j_call: TRBJ1-2
cdr3_nt: TGTGCCAGCAGCTTATCTCGATCTAACGGCTACACCTTC
cdr3_aa: CASSLSRSNGYTF

d_call: TRBD1
clone_size: -
cdr3_length: 16
v_call: TRBV19
j_call: TRBJ1-5
cdr3_nt: TGTGCCAGTAGTACAACCAGGGGGCTTACTAATCAGCCCCAGCATTTT
cdr3_aa: CASSTTRGLTNQPQHF

d_call: TRBD2
clone_size: -
cdr3_length: 15
v_call: TRBV2
j_call: TRBJ2-5
cdr3_nt: TGTGCCGCAAGGCGTGGTAGCGGGAGAGAAGAGACCCAGTACTTC
cdr3_aa: CAARRGSGREETQYF

d_call: TRBD1
clone_size: -
cdr3_length: 13
v_call: TRBV5-4
j_call: TRBJ2-7
cdr3_nt: TGTGCCAGCAGCCCTCGGGACAGCAACGAGCAGTACTTC
cdr3_aa: CASSPRDSNEQYF

d_call: TRBD1
clone_size: -
cdr3_length: 16
v_call: TRBV11-2
j_call: TRBJ1-3
cdr3_nt: TGTGCCAGCAGCCCGGACAGGGTGTTCTCTGGAAACACCATATATTTT
cdr3_aa: CASSPDRVFSGNTIYF

d_call: -
clone_size: -
cdr3_length: 14
v_call: TRBV30
j_call: TRBJ1-6
cdr3_nt: TGTGCCTGGAGTCTTGACAGATACTTTTCACCCCTCCACTTT
cdr3_aa: CAWSLDRYFSPLHF

d_call: TRBD1
clone_size: -
cdr3_length: 13
v_call: TRBV28
j_call: TRBJ2-2
cdr3_nt: TGTGCCAGCAGGGACAGGGCGTCCGGGGAGCTGTTTTTT
cdr3_aa: CASRDRASGELFF

d_call: TRBD1
clone_size: -
cdr3_length: 14
v_call: TRBV10-1
j_call: TRBJ2-7
cdr3_nt: TGCGCCAGCAGTGCACCGGGACAGCCCTACGAGCAGTACTTC
cdr3_aa: CASSAPGQPYEQYF

d_call: TRBD2
clone_size: once
cdr3_length: 17
v_call: TRBV5-1
j_call: TRBJ2-1
cdr3_nt: TGCGCCAGCAGCCAAACTCCGGATAGCGGGAATAAAAATGAGCAGTTCTTC
cdr3_aa: CASSQTPDSGNKNEQFF

d_call: -
clone_size: -
cdr3_length: 17
v_call: TRBV30
j_call: TRBJ2-2
cdr3_nt: TGTGCCTGGAGTGTGTCCGGGAGCAGCCAGTACACCGGGGAGCTGTTTTTT
cdr3_aa: CAWSVSGSSQYTGELFF

d_call: TRBD2
clone_size: -
cdr3_length: 14
v_call: TRBV27
j_call: TRBJ2-7
cdr3_nt: TGTGCCAGCAGCCCCGGGACTAGGGTCTACGAGCAGTACTTC
cdr3_aa: CASSPGTRVYEQYF

d_call: -
clone_size: -
cdr3_length: 16
v_call: TRBV6-9
j_call: TRBJ2-1
cdr3_nt: TGTGCCAGCACCTCCAGGGGCAGGGGTGGGTACAATGAGCAGTTCTTC
cdr3_aa: CASTSRGRGGYNEQFF

d_call: TRBD1
clone_size: -
cdr3_length: 15
v_call: TRBV6-2/TRBV6-3
j_call: TRBJ1-2
cdr3_nt: TGTGCCAGCAGCCTGAAGACAGGGGCTAACTATGGCTACACCTTC
cdr3_aa: CASSLKTGANYGYTF

d_call: TRBD1
clone_size: once
cdr3_length: 15
v_call: TRBV6-1
j_call: TRBJ1-1
cdr3_nt: TGTGCCAGCAGTGACCCGGGGACAGCGAACACTGAAGCTTTCTTT
cdr3_aa: CASSDPGTANTEAFF

d_call: TRBD2
clone_size: few
cdr3_length: 16
v_call: TRBV7-9
j_call: TRBJ2-3
cdr3_nt: TGTGCCAGCAGCTTACAAGCGGGGAGGGTCCAAGATACGCAGTATTTT
cdr3_aa: CASSLQAGRVQDTQYF

d_call: TRBD2
clone_size: -
cdr3_length: 18
v_call: TRBV5-1
j_call: TRBJ2-3
cdr3_nt: TGCGCCAGCAGCTTTGCCGCTAGCGGGGGGGCACGCACAGATACGCAGTATTTT
cdr3_aa: CASSFAASGGARTDTQYF

d_call: TRBD1
clone_size: -
cdr3_length: 15
v_call: TRBV7-7
j_call: TRBJ2-5
cdr3_nt: TGTGCTAGCAGCGCCGGGACAGGGGTAATGGGGACCCAGTACTTC
cdr3_aa: CASSAGTGVMGTQYF

d_call: -
clone_size: -
cdr3_length: 13
v_call: TRBV2
j_call: TRBJ2-2
cdr3_nt: TGTGCCAGCACCCCCCAGGGGAGCGGGGAGCTGTTTTTT
cdr3_aa: CASTPQGSGELFF

d_call: -
clone_size: -
cdr3_length: 16
v_call: TRBV7-6
j_call: TRBJ1-3
cdr3_nt: TGTGCCAGCAGCACCCCGGTCGGGGAAGCTGGAAACACCATATATTTT
cdr3_aa: CASSTPVGEAGNTIYF